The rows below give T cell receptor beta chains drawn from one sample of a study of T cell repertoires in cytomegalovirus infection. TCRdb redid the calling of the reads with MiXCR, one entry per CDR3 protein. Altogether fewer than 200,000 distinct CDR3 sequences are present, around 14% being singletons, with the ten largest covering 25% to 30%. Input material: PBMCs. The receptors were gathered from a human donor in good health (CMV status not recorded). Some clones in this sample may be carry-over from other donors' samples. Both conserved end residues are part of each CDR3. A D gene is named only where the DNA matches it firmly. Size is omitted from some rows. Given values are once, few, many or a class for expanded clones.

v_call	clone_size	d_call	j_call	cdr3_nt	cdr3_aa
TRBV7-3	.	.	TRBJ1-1	TGTGCCAGCAGCACGGGTCCTTTAGGGAACACTGAAGCTTTCTTT	CASSTGPLGNTEAFF
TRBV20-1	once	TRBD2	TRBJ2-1	TGCAGTGCTCCACTAGCGGAACGGTACAATGAGCAGTTCTTC	CSAPLAERYNEQFF
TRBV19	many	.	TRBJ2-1	TGTGCCAGTAGTATATCCGGGAGTGTGAACAATGAGCAGTTCTTC	CASSISGSVNNEQFF
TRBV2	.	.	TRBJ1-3	TGTGCCAGCAGTGGCGGCTCTGGAAACACCATATATTTT	CASSGGSGNTIYF
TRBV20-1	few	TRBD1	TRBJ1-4	TGCAGTGCTCCACAGGGGAAGGGCATAAGGGAAAAACTGTTTTTT	CSAPQGKGIREKLFF
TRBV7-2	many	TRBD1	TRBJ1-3	TGTGCCAGCAGCCAGAACGCACAGGGGGCTGGAAACACCATATATTTT	CASSQNAQGAGNTIYF
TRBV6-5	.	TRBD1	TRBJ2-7	TGTGCCAGCAGTAACCCGGACAGGGATGGCGAGCAGTACTTC	CASSNPDRDGEQYF
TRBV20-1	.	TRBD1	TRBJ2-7	TGCAGTGCTAACCGGGACAGGGGCAGGTACGAGCAGTACTTC	CSANRDRGRYEQYF
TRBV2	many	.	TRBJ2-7	TGTGCCAGCAGTGAAGGGTGGACTGCCCACTCCTACGAGCAGTACTTC	CASSEGWTAHSYEQYF
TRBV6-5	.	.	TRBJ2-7	TGTGCCAGCAGCCCAAGAGGGGGAACCTACGAGCAGTACTTC	CASSPRGGTYEQYF
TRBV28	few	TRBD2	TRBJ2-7	TGTGCCAGCAGCCGGGGAACTAGCGGGAGGTATGGCGAGCAGTACTTC	CASSRGTSGRYGEQYF
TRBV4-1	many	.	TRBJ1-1	TGCGCCAGCAGCCAGGCACCGAGGTCCAGTGAAGCTTTCTTT	CASSQAPRSSEAFF
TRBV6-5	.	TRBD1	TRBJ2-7	TGTGCCAGCAGTTACTTGGGCCTTGGACAGGGGACCTCCTACGAGCAGTACTTC	CASSYLGLGQGTSYEQYF
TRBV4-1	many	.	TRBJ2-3	TGCGCCAGCAGCCAAGGCGGTTTGAAGTACACAGATACGCAGTATTTT	CASSQGGLKYTDTQYF
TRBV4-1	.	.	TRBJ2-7	TGCGCCAGCAGCCAAGCCAGGGGATCCTACGAGCAGTACTTC	CASSQARGSYEQYF
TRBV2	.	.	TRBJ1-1	TGTGCCAGCTCTAGGAGGGGGACCCGACCCTCATCGAACACTGAAGCTTTCTTT	CASSRRGTRPSSNTEAFF
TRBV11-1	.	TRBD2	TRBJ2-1	TGTGCCAGCAGCTTTCGGACTAGCGGGAGTCTCAGAGAGGTGTTCTTC	CASSFRTSGSLREVFF
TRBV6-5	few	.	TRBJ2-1	TGTGCCAGCAGTTACAGAGGTGAGCAGTTCTTC	CASSYRGEQFF
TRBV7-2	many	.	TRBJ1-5	TGTGCCAGCAGCTTAGGGGGGGACCCAGGGGAGCCCCAGCATTTT	CASSLGGDPGEPQHF
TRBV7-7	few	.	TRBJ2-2	TGTGCCAGCAGCTTAGAAAGGAGTATCGGGGAGCTGTTTTTT	CASSLERSIGELFF
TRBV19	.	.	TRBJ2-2	TGTGCCAGTAGGGTAGCGGCCAACACCGGGGAGCTGTTTTTT	CASRVAANTGELFF
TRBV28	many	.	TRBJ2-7	TGTGCCAGCAGCATCTCAGACGGGGGGCACGAGCAGTACTTC	CASSISDGGHEQYF
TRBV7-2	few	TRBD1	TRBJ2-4	TGTGCCAGCAGCCCGACAGGGGGCCCCAAAAACATTCAGTACTTC	CASSPTGGPKNIQYF
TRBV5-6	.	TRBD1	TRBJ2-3	TGTGCCAGCAGTAGCCGAGGACAGGGGCGAGATACGCAGTATTTT	CASSSRGQGRDTQYF
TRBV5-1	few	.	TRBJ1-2	TGCGCCAGCAGCTTGGATCTCTCGCAGACCTATGGCTACACCTTC	CASSLDLSQTYGYTF
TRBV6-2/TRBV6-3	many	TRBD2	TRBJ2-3	TGTGCCAGCAGTTACTCTGAGCGGGAGCTACCAGATACGCAGTATTTT	CASSYSERELPDTQYF
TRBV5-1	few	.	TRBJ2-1	TGCGCCAGCTTTTGGGGGGTACCGGACAGGAGGGGCTACAATGAGCAGTTCTTC	CASFWGVPDRRGYNEQFF
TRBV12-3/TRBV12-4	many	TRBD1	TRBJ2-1	TGTGCCAGCAGTCCAAGGACAGGGTTCGGTGAGCAGTTCTTC	CASSPRTGFGEQFF
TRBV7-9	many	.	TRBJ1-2	TGTGCCAGCAGCTTAGAGGACAGTTATGGCTACACCTTC	CASSLEDSYGYTF
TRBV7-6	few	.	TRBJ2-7	TGTGCCAGCAGCAATTACAGAGGGACGGCTTCTTACGAGCAGTACTTC	CASSNYRGTASYEQYF
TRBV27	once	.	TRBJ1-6	TGTGCCAGCTGCCCGGGGCACTTTAATTCACCCCTCCACTTT	CASCPGHFNSPLHF
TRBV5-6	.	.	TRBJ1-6	TGTGCCAGCTCGGGGCAGGGCCGGACAAGGGCCGATTCACCCCTCCACTTT	CASSGQGRTRADSPLHF
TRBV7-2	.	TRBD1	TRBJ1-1	TGTGCCAGCAGCTTAGCGTTACAGGGGTCCAATTTCGTGAACACTGAAGCTTTCTTT	CASSLALQGSNFVNTEAFF
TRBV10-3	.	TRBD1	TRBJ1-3	TGTGCCATCAGACTTCCGGGACAGGAGTTGGCTGGAAACACCATATATTTT	CAIRLPGQELAGNTIYF
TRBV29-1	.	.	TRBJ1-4	TGCAGCGTAGCCGTGCGTACAACTAATGAAAAACTGTTTTTT	CSVAVRTTNEKLFF
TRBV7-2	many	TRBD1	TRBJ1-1	TGTGCCAGCAGTCGAGACAGGGCGGCCACTGAAGCTTTCTTT	CASSRDRAATEAFF
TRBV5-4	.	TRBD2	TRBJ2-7	TGTGCCAGCAGCTTCCGGACTAGCGGTGTCCCTTACGAGCAGTGCTTC	CASSFRTSGVPYEQCF
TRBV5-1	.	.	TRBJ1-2	TGCGCCAGCAGCTTGAGGGGAGGCGATGGCTACACCTTC	CASSLRGGDGYTF
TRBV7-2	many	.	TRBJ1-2	TGTGCCAGCAGCTACCCGACAGACTATGGCTACACCTTC	CASSYPTDYGYTF
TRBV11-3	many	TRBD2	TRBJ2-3	TGTGCCAGCAGCTCGGGGACTAGCGGGAGCGTAAACACAGATACGCAGTATTTT	CASSSGTSGSVNTDTQYF
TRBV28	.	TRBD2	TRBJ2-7	TGTGCCAGCAGCACTATGACTAGCGGGAGAAACTTCAACTACGAGCAGTACTTC	CASSTMTSGRNFNYEQYF
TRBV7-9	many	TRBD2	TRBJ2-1	TGTGCCAGCAGCAGAGGGACTAGCGGAAGCTCCTACAATGAGCAGTTCTTC	CASSRGTSGSSYNEQFF
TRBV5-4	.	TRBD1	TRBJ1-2	TGTGCCAGCAGCTACCCGGGACAGGTGGTCTATGGCTACACCTTC	CASSYPGQVVYGYTF
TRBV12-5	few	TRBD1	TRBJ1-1	TGTGCTAGTGGTTTGAGAGCAGGGGGACAGAACACTGAAGCTTTCTTT	CASGLRAGGQNTEAFF
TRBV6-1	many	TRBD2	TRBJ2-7	TGTGCCAGCAGACCCGGACTAGCGGTCGAGCAGTACTTC	CASRPGLAVEQYF
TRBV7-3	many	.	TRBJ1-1	TGTGCCAGCAGCTTCGGAGGGCTCGCCCAAGCTTTCTTT	CASSFGGLAQAFF
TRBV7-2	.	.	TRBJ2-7	TGTGCCAGCAGCTTAGTCACACAGACCTACGAGCAGTACTTC	CASSLVTQTYEQYF
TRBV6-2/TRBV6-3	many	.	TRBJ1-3	TGTGCCAGCGGGAGCTCTGGAAACACCATATATTTT	CASGSSGNTIYF
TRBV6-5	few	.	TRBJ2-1	TGTGCCAGCAGTTACCCCGGGAAAAACAATGAGCAGTTCTTC	CASSYPGKNNEQFF
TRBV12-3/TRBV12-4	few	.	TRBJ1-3	TGTGCCAGCACTCTCCGGGGCTCCACCATATATTTT	CASTLRGSTIYF
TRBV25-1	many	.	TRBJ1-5	TGTGCCAGCAGTGACCTCAGCCGGGCAGGTGCGCAAAGGCCCCAGCATTTT	CASSDLSRAGAQRPQHF
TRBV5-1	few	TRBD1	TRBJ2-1	TGCGCCAGCAGCTTTAAGGGACAGGGGAACAATGAGCAGTTCTTC	CASSFKGQGNNEQFF
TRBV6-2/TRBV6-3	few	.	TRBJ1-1	TGTGCCAGCAGTCCTCTTTCGACGGCCACTGAAGCTTTCTTT	CASSPLSTATEAFF
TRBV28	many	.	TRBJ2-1	TGTGCCAGCAGCTCACGGGACTCCCTCTCCAATGAGCAGTTCTTC	CASSSRDSLSNEQFF
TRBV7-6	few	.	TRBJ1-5	TGTGCCAGCAGCTTAGAGGACGAGACAAATCAGCCCCAGCATTTT	CASSLEDETNQPQHF
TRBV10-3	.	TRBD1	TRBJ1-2	TGTGCCACCTCTAGGGACAGGGGGAACGATGGCTACACCTTC	CATSRDRGNDGYTF
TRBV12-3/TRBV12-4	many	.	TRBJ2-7	TGTGCCAGCAGTTTGGGGGCAGGCCCCCAGAACGAGCAGTACTTC	CASSLGAGPQNEQYF